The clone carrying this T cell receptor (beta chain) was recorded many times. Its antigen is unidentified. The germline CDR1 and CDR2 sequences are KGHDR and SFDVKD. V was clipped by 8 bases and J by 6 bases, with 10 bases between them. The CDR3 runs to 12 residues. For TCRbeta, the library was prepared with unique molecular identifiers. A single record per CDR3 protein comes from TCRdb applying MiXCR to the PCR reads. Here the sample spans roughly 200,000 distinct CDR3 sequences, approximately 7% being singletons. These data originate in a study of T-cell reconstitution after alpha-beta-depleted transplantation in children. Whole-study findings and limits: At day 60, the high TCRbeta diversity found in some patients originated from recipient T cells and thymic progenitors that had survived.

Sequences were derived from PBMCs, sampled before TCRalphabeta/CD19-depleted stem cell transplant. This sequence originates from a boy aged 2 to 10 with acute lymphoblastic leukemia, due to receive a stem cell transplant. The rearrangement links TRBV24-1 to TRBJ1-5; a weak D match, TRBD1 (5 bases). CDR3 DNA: TGTGCCACCATCAGGGTCCTTCAGCCCCAGCATTTT. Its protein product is CATIRVLQPQHF.